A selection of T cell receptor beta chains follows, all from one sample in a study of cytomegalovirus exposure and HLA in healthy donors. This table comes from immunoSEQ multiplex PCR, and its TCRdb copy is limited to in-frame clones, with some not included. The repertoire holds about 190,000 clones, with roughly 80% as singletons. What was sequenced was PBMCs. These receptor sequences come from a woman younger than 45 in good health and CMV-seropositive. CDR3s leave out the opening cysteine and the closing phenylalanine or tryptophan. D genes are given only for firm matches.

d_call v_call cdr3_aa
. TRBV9 ASSAVQGFSGNTIY
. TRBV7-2 ASSLSGVGIGETQY
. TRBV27 ASSLLGGTPGETQY
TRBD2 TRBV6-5 ASKAGGLDTQY
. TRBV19 ASSMWDMNTEAF
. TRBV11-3 ASSLRTTNSYNEQF
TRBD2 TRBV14 ASSQVPGGNNEQF
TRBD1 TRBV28 ASSLRQGEMNTEAF
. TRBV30 AWSGGYLNSGANVLT
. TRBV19 ASRQDYTGELF
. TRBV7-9 ASSSGLETQY
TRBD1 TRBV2 ASRWTGQPQH
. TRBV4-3 ASSQDIHQPQH
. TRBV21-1 ASSNEDRNPFKKGYT
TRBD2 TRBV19 ASSWREVGNEQF
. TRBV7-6 ASSPDSFGSPLH
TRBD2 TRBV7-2 ASSPDSGSFSEQY
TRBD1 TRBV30 AWSRTGGGEQY
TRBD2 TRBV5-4 ASNSGTSGGTGELF
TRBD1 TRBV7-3 ASSSDRADEQF
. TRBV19 ASSITSSYNEQF
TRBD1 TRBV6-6 ASSPTGQNTEAF
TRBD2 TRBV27 ASSFRLAGRYEQY
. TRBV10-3 AISEYGAGTNTGELF
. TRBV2 ASTLEGGLGYGYT
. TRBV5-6 ASSLDRHDQPQH
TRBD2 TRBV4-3 ASSQGGGAGFTGELF
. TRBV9 ASSQRPAEDGYT
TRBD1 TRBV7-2 ASSLGRGPDEQF
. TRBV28 ASSFTSYNEQF
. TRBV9 ASSVDAVTDTQY
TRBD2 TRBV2 ARGGREYETQY
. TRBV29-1 SAEGWDTNGYT
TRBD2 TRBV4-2 ASSQVTSGREADTQY
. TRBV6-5 ASSMAGINYGYT
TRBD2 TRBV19 ASSTVPGTRVETQY
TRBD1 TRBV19 ASSSLGTGASYEQY
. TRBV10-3 AIREIDQRPF
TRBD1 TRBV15 ATSRSWTGAGETQY
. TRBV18 ASSPSGDEQY
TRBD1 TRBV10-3 AIKGQVTGELF
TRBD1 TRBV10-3 AISESGGRQPQH
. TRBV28 ASSLSPSGNEKLF